These 19 T cell receptor beta chains originate from one sample sequenced in a study of blood T cell repertoires in COVID-19. The repertoire was sequenced with immunoSEQ multiplex PCR; TCRdb's copy has only in-frame clones and lacks some. Found here are approximately 260,000 clones, 86% of them singletons; the top ten hold 3.6%. Input material: peripheral blood. Source of these receptors: a man aged 18 to 29 with active or convalescent COVID-19.

This chain links TRBV24-1 with TRBJ1-1, with a possible D match to TRBD1 (6 bases). This CDR3 comprises 12 residues. The germline CDR1 and CDR2 sequences are KGHDR and SFDVKD. Between the trimmed V and J ends, which lost 8 bases and 6 bases, there was a span of 12 bases. Here the CDR3 reads CATTGDTPEAFF. The DNA of the CDR3 is TGTGCCACCACCGGGGACACCCCTGAAGCTTTCTTT.

This chain links TRBV6-2 or TRBV6-3 with TRBJ2-2; D may be TRBD1 (5 bases). Trimming shortened V by 0 bases and J by 4 bases, and 6 bases separated the two germline ends. This CDR3 has 14 amino acids. Germline V gene data show CDR1 as MNHEY and CDR2 as SVGEGT. The DNA for the CDR3 is TGTGCCAGCAGTTACTCGCAGGGCACCGGGGAGCTGTTTTTT. As protein: CASSYSQGTGELFF.

The chain links TRBV5-6 to TRBJ1-2, with D possibly TRBD1 on 5 matching bases. There are 12 residues in the CDR3. Germline CDR1 is SGHDT and CDR2 is YYEEEE. V was cut by 2 bases and J by 8 bases, with 10 bases left in between. The CDR3 loop is CASSFSREGYTF. As DNA, the CDR3 is TGTGCCAGCAGCTTTTCCAGGGAAGGCTACACCTTC. The variable domain in full, completed from reference TRBV5-6 and TRBJ1-2, reads DAGVTQSPTHLIKTRGQQVTLRCSPKSGHDTVSWYQQALGQGPQFIFQYYEEEERQRGNFPDRFSGHQFPNYSSELNVNALLLGDSALYLCASSFSREGYTFGSGTRLTVV.

The chain couples TRBV28 to TRBJ2-2; weak D call: TRBD1 (5 bases). V dropped 2 bases and J dropped 1 base, with 23 bases sitting between them. This CDR3 contains 20 residues. Germline V gives CDR1 MDHEN, CDR2 SYDVKM. CDR3 bases: TGTGCCAGCAGTTTACTGATATTTAGGGGCTCTGCCTTGAACACCGGGGAGCTGTTTTTT. Translating it yields CASSLLIFRGSALNTGELFF.

The chain combines TRBV24-1 with TRBJ2-5; TRBD2 matches 9 bases. This CDR3 spans 16 amino acids. The germline CDR1 and CDR2 sequences are KGHDR and SFDVKD. The V gene end was trimmed by 3 bases and the J gene end by 1 base; junction bases not matched to a gene: 5. CDR3 residues: CATSDTLAGPQETQYF. The CDR3 bases are TGTGCCACCAGTGATACGCTAGCGGGACCCCAAGAGACCCAGTACTTC.

The chain combines TRBV5-1 with TRBJ2-6; 8 bases line up with TRBD2. Per the germline V gene, CDR1 is SGHRS and CDR2 is YFSETQ. The CDR3 is made up of 18 amino acids. J lost 4 bases, V lost 4 bases, and 13 bases had no gene match. The chain's CDR3 is CASSPQPGGVMGANVLTF. CDR3 in DNA: TGCGCCAGCAGCCCCCAGCCCGGGGGGGTTATGGGGGCCAACGTCCTGACTTTC. Based on the CDR3 plus reference TRBV5-1 and TRBJ2-6, the full variable domain is KAGVTQTPRYLIKTRGQQVTLSCSPISGHRSVSWYQQTPGQGLQFLFEYFSETQRNKGNFPGRFSGRQFSNSRSEMNVSTLELGDSALYLCASSPQPGGVMGANVLTFGAGSRLTVL.

This rearrangement joins TRBV6-4 to TRBJ2-5; D might be TRBD1 (6 bases). The V gene lost 7 bases and the J gene lost 5 bases, with 20 bases spanning the gap. Germline loops: CDR1 MRHNA, CDR2 SNTAGT. The CDR3 covers 15 residues. Here the CDR3 reads CASTFDRPVGETQYF. CDR3 sequence (DNA): TGTGCCAGCACTTTCGACAGGCCGGTCGGGGAGACCCAGTACTTC.

The J gene is TRBJ2-5, the V gene TRBV4-1; weak D call: TRBD1 (6 bases). V gave up 1 base and J gave up 2 bases, with 11 bases separating them. Germline V gene sequence: CDR1 MGHRA, CDR2 YSYEKL. The CDR3 extends over 15 amino acids. CDR3 region: CASSQAGHPQETQYF. DNA of the CDR3: TGCGCCAGCAGCCAAGCGGGACACCCGCAAGAGACCCAGTACTTC.

This chain uses TRBV9 with TRBJ2-7, with D perhaps TRBD2 (6 bases). This CDR3 has 14 residues. Between the trimmed V and J ends, which lost 0 bases and 4 bases, there was a span of 11 bases. Germline CDR1 SGDLS, CDR2 YYNGEE. The CDR3, as DNA: TGTGCCAGCAGCGTAGGGTGGGGGGATTACGAGCAGTACTTC. It specifies CASSVGWGDYEQYF.

The chain employs TRBV7-6 and TRBJ1-5, with TRBD1 matching 7 bases. Germline V gene data show CDR1 as SGHVS and CDR2 as FNYEAQ. The CDR3 contains 15 residues. V lost 1 base and J lost 3; bases outside the gene matches: 3. The CDR3 sequence is CASSLGTGINQPQHF. CDR3 in DNA: TGTGCCAGCAGCTTAGGGACAGGAATCAATCAGCCCCAGCATTTT.

The J gene is TRBJ2-2, the V gene TRBV4-1; 10 positions agree with TRBD2. CDR3 length: 18 amino acids. Germline V lookup: CDR1 MGHRA, CDR2 YSYEKL. J lost 4 bases, V lost 0 bases, and 8 bases had no gene match. CDR3 nucleotide sequence: TGCGCCAGCAGCCAAGATCCTGCTAGCGGGGGCAGCACCGGGGAGCTGTTTTTT. It yields the protein CASSQDPASGGSTGELFF.

The chain combines TRBV6-5 with TRBJ2-1; 7 bases are shared with TRBD1. The CDR3 runs 13 residues. J gave up 6 bases and V 6 bases, and 5 bases lay outside the gene matches. Per germline, CDR1 MNHEY and CDR2 SVGAGI. CDR3 sequence (DNA): TGTGCCAGCAGCCTGGACAGGCGCAATGAGCAGTTCTTC. Its translation: CASSLDRRNEQFF.

V is TRBV28 and J is TRBJ2-7, with D possibly being TRBD1 (5 bases). V was cut by 8 bases and J by 5 bases, with 16 bases left in between. CDR3 length equals 13 residues. The germline V gene has CDR1 MDHEN and CDR2 SYDVKM. The CDR3: CASRMAGANEQYF. CDR3 nucleotides: TGTGCCAGCCGTATGGCTGGGGCCAACGAGCAGTACTTC. The whole variable domain, remainder taken from reference TRBV28 and TRBJ2-7, is DVKVTQSSRYLVKRTGEKVFLECVQDMDHENMFWYRQDPGLGLRLIYFSYDVKMKEKGDIPEGYSVSREKKERFSLILESASTNQTSMYLCASRMAGANEQYFGPGTRLTVT.

V gene TRBV5-1 combines with J gene TRBJ1-3, with a possible D match to TRBD1 (5 bases). CDR3 size: 14 residues. Germline CDR1 and CDR2: SGHRS and YFSETQ. The V gene lost 0 bases and the J gene lost 5 bases, with 9 bases spanning the gap. CDR3 protein: CASSLGQTRNTIYF. CDR3 coding DNA: TGCGCCAGCAGCTTGGGACAGACACGAAACACCATATATTTT.

The V and J genes are TRBV12-5 and TRBJ1-3; possibly TRBD1 for D (6 bases). Trimming removed 0 bases from V and 0 bases from J, with 15 bases in between. The CDR3 is 18 amino acids. Germline CDR1 and CDR2: LGHNT and FRNRAP. The CDR3 DNA is TGTGCTAGTGGTTTGGTACGTTTAGGGGGGGGCTCTGGAAACACCATATATTTT. Amino acids: CASGLVRLGGGSGNTIYF.

The rearrangement uses TRBV7-2 and TRBJ1-3, with unresolved D. The CDR3 covers 16 residues. The V end lost 0 bases, the J end lost 0 bases, and 9 bases lay between the germline ends. The V gene's germline CDR1 is SGHTA and CDR2 FQGNSA. The CDR3 is CASSLAEGSSGNTIYF. CDR3 nucleotides: TGTGCCAGCAGCTTAGCAGAGGGTAGCTCTGGAAACACCATATATTTT.

The chain uses TRBV5-4 and TRBJ2-1; 9 nucleotides align to TRBD2. Germline values: CDR1 SGHNT, CDR2 YYREEE (reference sequence). The CDR3 sequence is 16 residues long. With V trimmed by 0 bases and J by 8 bases, 9 bases remained unmatched. CDR3 sequence: CASSLDGGGGWDEQFF. As DNA, the CDR3 is TGTGCCAGCAGCTTGGATGGCGGGGGGGGTTGGGATGAGCAGTTCTTC.

V is TRBV28 and J is TRBJ1-6; the D gene is possibly TRBD1 (6 bases). V gave up 8 bases and J gave up 11 bases, with 16 bases separating them. CDR3 length equals 13 residues. Germline CDR1 is MDHEN and CDR2 is SYDVKM. The CDR3 region is CASLQGFKAPLHF. The CDR3 DNA reads as TGTGCCAGCCTACAGGGTTTTAAGGCACCCCTCCACTTT.

This clone was counted only a few times. The chain links TRBV2 to TRBJ2-2, with 11 nucleotides matching TRBD1. The length of the CDR3 is 15 residues. With 5 bases clipped from V and 5 bases from J, the junction kept 4 bases outside the gene matches. Per germline, CDR1 SNHLY and CDR2 FYNNEI. CDR3: CASSQGQGATGELFF. The CDR3 bases are TGTGCCAGCAGTCAAGGACAGGGGGCTACCGGGGAGCTGTTTTTT. The full variable domain, completed using reference TRBV2 and TRBJ2-2, is EPEVTQTPSHQVTQMGQEVILRCVPISNHLYFYWYRQILGQKVEFLVSFYNNEISEKSEIFDDQFSVERPDGSNFTLKIRSTKLEDSAMYFCASSQGQGATGELFFGEGSRLTVL.